This entry describes one T cell receptor beta chain. Its antigen specificity is not known. Base qualities are not provided; no much larger clone lies one nucleotide away. This sample was taken from a study of CD8+ T cells in alopecia areata (dated by TCRdb to 2016 to 2018). The study in broad terms: The treated patients took part in an open-label pilot trial in which moderate-to-severe alopecia areata was treated with oral tofacitinib at 5 to 10 mg twice daily. Clonality in the scalp was compared among normal scalp (n=4), patchy alopecia areata scalp (n=8), and alopecia totalis/universalis scalp (n=8). Biopsies were taken from tofacitinib-treated patients at baseline and at 4 and 24 weeks of treatment, and a later scalp biopsy was taken in several of the tofacitinib-treated patients. On the human side, TCRbeta sequencing was run on scalp tissue and on sorted CD4+ and CD8+ peripheral blood T cells from healthy controls and from alopecia areata patients with either patchy or totalis/universalis disease. TCRbeta CDR3 regions were amplified by immunoSEQ multiplex PCR using 35 Vbeta forward and 13 Jbeta reverse primers. Tofacitinib was administered for 6 to 18 months, and 6 months of follow-up off drug were then conducted to assess delayed response and recurrence. RNA was extracted with the PAXgene miRNA kit for fixed scalp, the miRNeasy kit for PBMCs, and the RNeasy kit for mouse skin. High-throughput TCRbeta sequencing was used to examine T cell clonal expansion in alopecia areata in both the C3H/HeJ mouse model and human patients.

The research as a whole found: Higher clonality and more expanded CD8+ clones were observed in lesional scalp than in normal scalp, particularly in alopecia totalis/universalis, a finding suggestive of antigenic drive. Shared TCR sequences between patients were less evident than in mice, which may be partly attributable to HLA diversity in the patient population. Resident alphabeta T cells in normal human skin are also sequenced, complicating scalp TCR repertoire analysis, unlike mouse skin dominated by gammadelta T cells.

Receptor libraries were prepared by the immunoSEQ multiplex PCR assay. RNA was extracted from all samples and reverse transcribed into cDNA as template for TCR sequencing. SuperScript III was used for first-strand cDNA synthesis, primed with a 2:1 mix of oligo-dT and random hexamers. A synthetic immune receptor repertoire was used to gauge amplification bias, and whatever bias remained was removed computationally. Per the source publication's procedure: After raw reads were preprocessed to remove errors, the CDR3 was defined following IMGT conventions as running from the conserved cysteine to phenylalanine. Clonality was computed by normalizing Shannon entropy by log2 of the number of productive unique TCRs and subtracting the result from 1. Whether each scalp clone was CD4 or CD8 was inferred by checking scalp TCRbeta sequences against the CD4 and CD8 repertoires from sorted blood. In its TCRdb copy, this immuneACCESS table keeps in-frame sequences only and misses some clones. Where compared with another copy, unresolved V genes explain less than half of these, and the others have no known cause. V, J and clone size derive from that table, while D and trimming were established from the DNA sequence. The sample table holds 110,000 to 150,000 clones, of which roughly 64% were seen once. About 6.8% of the sample belongs to the ten largest clones.

The time point label, as the study defines it: baseline before oral tofacitinib. Lesional scalp punch biopsies and peripheral blood were collected from alopecia areata patients. After PBMCs were isolated by density centrifugation and stained for CD3, CD4 and CD8, a FACSAria was used to sort CD4+ and CD8+ T cells. The material was CD4+ T cells sorted from blood, obtained at week 0. The clonotype was recovered from a human donor with alopecia areata.

The DNA sequence reads TGCGCCAGCAACCCCACAGGGTGGGACACCGGGGAGCTGTTTTTT. Translated, it gives CASNPTGWDTGELFF. Here the chain combines TRBV5-1 and TRBJ2-2; the D gene is perhaps TRBD1, from 6 matching bases. V is cut by 6 bases and J by 3 bases, and the space between the germline ends is 15 bases. The CDR3 runs 15 residues from the cysteine to the phenylalanine. Only the CDR3 DNA is retained, 45 bases long and in frame from the first base. From the germline V gene, CDR1 is SGHRS and CDR2 is YFSETQ. The variable domain in full, with residues beyond the CDR3 obtained from the reference TRBV5-1 and TRBJ2-2 genes, is KAGVTQTPRYLIKTRGQQVTLSCSPISGHRSVSWYQQTPGQGLQFLFEYFSETQRNKGNFPGRFSGRQFSNSRSEMNVSTLELGDSALYLCASNPTGWDTGELFFGEGSRLTVL.